These T cell receptor beta chains were read from a single sample in a study of early T cells in non-severe SARS-CoV-2 infection. MiXCR, run by TCRdb on the 5' RACE reads, gives a single entry per CDR3 protein. The sample consists of 15,000 to 25,000 distinct CDR3 sequences, more than 4% of them appearing once. The sequenced material came from whole blood. These receptors all stem from an adult who was a healthcare worker with PCR-confirmed SARS-CoV-2 infection or an uninfected control (not recorded which). Both conserved end residues are part of each CDR3. D genes are given only for firm matches. Size is omitted from some rows. Given values are once, few, many or a class for expanded clones.

>TRBJ1-2|NA|TRBV29-1|many
CSASPLGDGYTF
TGCAGCGCTTCGCCCCTCGGGGATGGCTACACCTTC
>TRBJ1-6|NA|TRBV30|many
CAWSVRDNSPLHF
TGTGCCTGGAGTGTACGAGATAATTCACCCCTCCACTTT
>TRBJ2-3|TRBD1|TRBV24-1|many
CATSDATGANTDTQYF
TGTGCCACCAGTGATGCTACAGGGGCGAACACAGATACGCAGTATTTT
>TRBJ1-1|NA|TRBV7-2|many
CASRLDRNTEAFF
TGTGCCAGCAGACTGGACAGAAACACTGAAGCTTTCTTT
>TRBJ1-1|NA|TRBV6-6|many
CASRANTEAFF
TGTGCCAGCAGAGCCAACACTGAAGCTTTCTTT
>TRBJ1-2|TRBD1|TRBV3-1|many
CASSPRSGGTGGYTF
TGTGCCAGCAGCCCTCGATCAGGGGGAACCGGGGGCTACACCTTC
>TRBJ1-6|NA|TRBV6-6|medium-sized
CASSFNSPLHF
TGTGCCAGCAGTTTCAATTCACCCCTCCACTTT
>TRBJ1-2|NA|TRBV29-1|NA
CSVSLTWDGYTF
TGCAGCGTTTCCCTGACCTGGGATGGCTACACCTTC
>TRBJ2-3|NA|TRBV7-8|many
CASSLVRIERDTQYF
TGTGCCAGCAGCTTAGTTAGGATCGAGCGAGATACGCAGTATTTT
>TRBJ1-6|NA|TRBV7-2|many
CASSLPLTGSPLHF
TGTGCCAGCAGCTTACCCCTCACGGGTTCACCCCTCCACTTT
>TRBJ2-3|NA|TRBV19|many
CASSMKAVTSTDTQYF
TGTGCCAGTAGTATGAAGGCAGTGACTAGCACAGATACGCAGTATTTT
>TRBJ1-3|NA|TRBV7-9|many
CASSLDRRVSGNTIYF
TGTGCCAGCAGCTTAGACAGAAGAGTCTCTGGAAACACCATATATTTT
>TRBJ2-5|NA|TRBV6-5|many
CASRRQYQETQYF
TGTGCCAGCAGACGACAGTACCAAGAGACCCAGTACTTC
>TRBJ1-6|NA|TRBV25-1|many
CASSVTGFGSPLHF
TGTGCCAGCAGTGTAACGGGGTTTGGTTCACCCCTCCACTTT
>TRBJ1-6|TRBD1|TRBV18|many
CASSRTGGASSYNSPLHF
TGTGCCAGCTCACGAACAGGGGGCGCAAGCTCCTATAATTCACCCCTCCACTTT
>TRBJ1-4|NA|TRBV6-5|many
CRGRKKQKLFF
TGCCGCGGAAGGAAGAAGCAAAAACTGTTTTTT
>TRBJ2-6|TRBD1|TRBV4-1|NA
CASGTRGPGANVLTF
TGCGCCAGCGGAACCAGGGGGCCTGGGGCCAACGTCCTGACTTTC
>TRBJ2-1|NA|TRBV5-5|many
CASSLEVRRSYNEQFF
TGTGCCAGCAGCTTGGAAGTGCGTCGGTCCTACAATGAGCAGTTCTTC
>TRBJ2-3|TRBD2|TRBV5-1|medium-sized
CASGATGGSDTQYF
TGCGCCAGCGGTGCGACGGGAGGGTCAGATACGCAGTATTTT
>TRBJ2-1|NA|TRBV12-3/TRBV12-4|many
CASTPRGAGPYNEQFF
TGTGCCAGCACACCTAGGGGAGCCGGCCCCTACAATGAGCAGTTCTTC
>TRBJ2-2|TRBD2|TRBV29-1|many
CSVREAGAGELFF
TGCAGCGTTAGAGAAGCGGGGGCCGGGGAGCTGTTTTTT
>TRBJ2-6|NA|TRBV29-1|many
CSVEGETASGANVLTF
TGCAGCGTTGAAGGTGAGACGGCCTCTGGGGCCAACGTCCTGACTTTC
>TRBJ1-2|NA|TRBV5-1|many
CASSTLSGQGGGGYTF
TGCGCCAGCAGCACCCTGAGCGGGCAGGGAGGAGGTGGCTACACCTTC
>TRBJ2-1|NA|TRBV29-1|many
CSVVIAFRGKVNNEQFF
TGCAGCGTTGTCATTGCGTTTAGGGGGAAGGTCAACAATGAGCAGTTCTTC
>TRBJ2-2|NA|TRBV19|NA
CASSFLGAANTGELFF
TGTGCCAGTAGTTTCTTAGGGGCCGCGAACACCGGGGAGCTGTTTTTT
>TRBJ2-7|NA|TRBV4-2|many
CASSQDHLGGYEQYF
TGTGCCAGCAGCCAAGATCATCTAGGGGGGTACGAGCAGTACTTC
>TRBJ2-5|NA|TRBV5-4|NA
CASSPDSRETQYF
TGTGCCAGCAGCCCTGACAGTCGTGAGACCCAGTACTTC
>TRBJ1-1|NA|TRBV7-2|many
CASSATPRTEAFF
TGTGCCAGCAGCGCCACCCCGCGAACTGAAGCTTTCTTT
>TRBJ2-7|TRBD1|TRBV12-3/TRBV12-4|NA
CASSSWTGIRVEQYF
TGTGCCAGCAGTTCTTGGACAGGGATCCGGGTAGAGCAGTACTTC
>TRBJ2-3|TRBD2|TRBV12-3/TRBV12-4|many
CASRVAGAGTDTQYF
TGTGCCAGCAGAGTAGCGGGGGCCGGCACAGATACGCAGTATTTT
>TRBJ1-5|TRBD1|TRBV29-1|many
CSAVDDRVGNQPQHF
TGCAGCGCTGTTGACGACAGGGTTGGGAATCAGCCCCAGCATTTT
>TRBJ1-4|NA|TRBV7-2|many
CASSLDSQTATNEKLFF
TGTGCCAGCAGCTTAGACAGCCAGACTGCAACTAATGAAAAACTGTTTTTT
>TRBJ2-2|TRBD2|TRBV4-3|many
CASRAKREGLLNTGELFF
TGCGCCAGCAGAGCCAAGAGGGAGGGTCTGCTGAACACCGGGGAGCTGTTTTTT
>TRBJ1-1|TRBD1|TRBV12-3/TRBV12-4|many
CASTWGQGTEAFF
TGTGCCAGCACCTGGGGACAGGGCACTGAAGCTTTCTTT